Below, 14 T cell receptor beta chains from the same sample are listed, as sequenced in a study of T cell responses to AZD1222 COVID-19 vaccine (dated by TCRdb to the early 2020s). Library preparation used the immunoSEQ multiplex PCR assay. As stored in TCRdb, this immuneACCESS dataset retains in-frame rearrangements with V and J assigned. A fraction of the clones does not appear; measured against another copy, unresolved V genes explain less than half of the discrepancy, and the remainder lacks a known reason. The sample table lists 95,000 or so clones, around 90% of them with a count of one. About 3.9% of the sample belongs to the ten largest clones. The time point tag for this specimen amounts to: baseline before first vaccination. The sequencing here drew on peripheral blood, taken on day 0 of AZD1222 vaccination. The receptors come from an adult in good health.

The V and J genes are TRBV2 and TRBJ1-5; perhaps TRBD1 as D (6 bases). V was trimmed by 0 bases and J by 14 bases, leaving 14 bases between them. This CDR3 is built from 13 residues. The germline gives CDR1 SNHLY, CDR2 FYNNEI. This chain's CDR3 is CASSEALDSQEHF. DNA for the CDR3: TGTGCCAGCAGTGAAGCCCTGGACAGTCAAGAGCATTTT.

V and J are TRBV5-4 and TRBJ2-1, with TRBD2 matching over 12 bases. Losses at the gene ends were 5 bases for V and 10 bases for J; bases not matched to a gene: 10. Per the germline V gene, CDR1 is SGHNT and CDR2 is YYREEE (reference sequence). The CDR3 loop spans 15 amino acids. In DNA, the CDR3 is TGTGCCAGCAGGGCAGCTAGCGGGGGGGCCCAAGAGCAGTTCTTC. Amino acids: CASRAASGGAQEQFF.

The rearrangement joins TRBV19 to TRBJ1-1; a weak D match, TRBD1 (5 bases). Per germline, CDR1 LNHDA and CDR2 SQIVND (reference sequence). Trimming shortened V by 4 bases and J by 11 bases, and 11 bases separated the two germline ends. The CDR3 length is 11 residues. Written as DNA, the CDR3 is TGTGCCAGTAGTACCGACAGTGAGGCTTTCTTT. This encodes CASSTDSEAFF.

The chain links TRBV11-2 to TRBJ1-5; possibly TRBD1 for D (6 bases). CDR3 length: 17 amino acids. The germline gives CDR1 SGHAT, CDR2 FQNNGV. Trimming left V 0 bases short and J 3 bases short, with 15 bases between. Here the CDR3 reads CASSLDFFRDNNQPQHF. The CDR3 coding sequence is TGTGCCAGCAGCTTAGATTTTTTCCGGGACAACAATCAGCCCCAGCATTTT.

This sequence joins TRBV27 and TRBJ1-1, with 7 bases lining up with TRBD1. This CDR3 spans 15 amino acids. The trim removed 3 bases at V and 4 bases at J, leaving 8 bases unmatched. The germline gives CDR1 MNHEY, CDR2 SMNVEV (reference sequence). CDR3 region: CASSFTQGLLTEAFF. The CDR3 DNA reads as TGTGCCAGCAGTTTTACACAGGGGTTGCTCACTGAAGCTTTCTTT.

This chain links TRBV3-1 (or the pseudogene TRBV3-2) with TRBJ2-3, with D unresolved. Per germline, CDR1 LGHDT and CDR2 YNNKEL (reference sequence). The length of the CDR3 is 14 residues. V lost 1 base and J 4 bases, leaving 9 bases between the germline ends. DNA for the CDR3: TGTGCCAGCAGCCAAGCTGGGATTTCAGATACGCAGTATTTT. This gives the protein CASSQAGISDTQYF.

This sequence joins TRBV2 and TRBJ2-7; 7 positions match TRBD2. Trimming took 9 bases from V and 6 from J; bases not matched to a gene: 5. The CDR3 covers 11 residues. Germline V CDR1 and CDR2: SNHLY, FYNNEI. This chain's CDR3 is CASSGLGEQYF. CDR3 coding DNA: TGTGCCAGTAGCGGGTTAGGCGAGCAGTACTTC. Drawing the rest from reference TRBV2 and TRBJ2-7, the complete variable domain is EPEVTQTPSHQVTQMGQEVILRCVPISNHLYFYWYRQILGQKVEFLVSFYNNEISEKSEIFDDQFSVERPDGSNFTLKIRSTKLEDSAMYFCASSGLGEQYFGPGTRLTVT.

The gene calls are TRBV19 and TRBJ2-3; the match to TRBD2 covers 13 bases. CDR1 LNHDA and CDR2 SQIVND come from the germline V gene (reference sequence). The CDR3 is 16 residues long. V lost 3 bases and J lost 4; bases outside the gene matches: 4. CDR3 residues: CASSMGLAGTADTQYF. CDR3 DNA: TGTGCCAGTAGTATGGGACTAGCGGGGACCGCAGATACGCAGTATTTT.

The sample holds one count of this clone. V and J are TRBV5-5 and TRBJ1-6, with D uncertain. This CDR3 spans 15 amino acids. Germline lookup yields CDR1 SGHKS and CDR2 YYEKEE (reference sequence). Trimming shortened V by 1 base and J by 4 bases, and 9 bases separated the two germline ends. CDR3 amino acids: CASSLSPNYNSPLHF. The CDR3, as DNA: TGTGCCAGCAGCTTGAGTCCAAATTATAATTCACCCCTCCACTTT.

CDR3 DNA sequence: TGTGCCTGGAGTACAGGGATATCATCCGGGGAGCTGTTTTTT. It codes for CAWSTGISSGELFF. V gene TRBV30 combines with J gene TRBJ2-2; a weak D match, TRBD1 (6 bases). This CDR3 comprises 14 residues. The V gene lost 2 bases and the J gene lost 6 bases, with 13 bases spanning the gap. From germline, CDR1 is GTSNPN and CDR2 SVGIG (reference sequence).

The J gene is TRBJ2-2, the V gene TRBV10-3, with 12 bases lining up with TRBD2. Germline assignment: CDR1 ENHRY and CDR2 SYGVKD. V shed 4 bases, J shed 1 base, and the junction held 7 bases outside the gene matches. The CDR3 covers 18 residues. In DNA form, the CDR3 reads TGTGCCATCAGTGTTGCTAGCGGGGGGGATTTGAACACCGGGGAGCTGTTTTTT. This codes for CAISVASGGDLNTGELFF.

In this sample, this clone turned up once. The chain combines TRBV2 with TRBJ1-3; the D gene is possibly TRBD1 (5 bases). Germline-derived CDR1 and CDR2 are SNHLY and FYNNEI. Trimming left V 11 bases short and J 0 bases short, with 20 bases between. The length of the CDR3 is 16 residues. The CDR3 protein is CAYGGERRGSGNTIYF. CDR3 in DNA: TGTGCCTACGGGGGTGAGAGGAGAGGCTCTGGAAACACCATATATTTT.

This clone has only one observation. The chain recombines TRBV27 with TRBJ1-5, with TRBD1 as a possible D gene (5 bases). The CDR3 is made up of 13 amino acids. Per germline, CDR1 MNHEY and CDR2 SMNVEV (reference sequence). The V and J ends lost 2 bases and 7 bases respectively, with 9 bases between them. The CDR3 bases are TGTGCCAGCAGTTTAAGGAGGGACCAGCCCCAGCATTTT. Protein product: CASSLRRDQPQHF.

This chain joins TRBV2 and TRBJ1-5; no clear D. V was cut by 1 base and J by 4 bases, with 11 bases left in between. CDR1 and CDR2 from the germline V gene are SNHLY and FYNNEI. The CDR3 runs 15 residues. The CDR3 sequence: CASSEGSLSNQPQHF. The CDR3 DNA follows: TGTGCCAGCAGTGAAGGCAGTCTCTCTAATCAGCCCCAGCATTTT.